This TCR beta chain was sequenced in a study of blood T cell repertoires in COVID-19 (dated by TCRdb to about 2020). As for the study more broadly: The collaborator samples originated in the United States, Italy and Spain and spanned the acute and convalescent phases of COVID-19. The material from the prospective study consisted of cDNA or gDNA derived from T cells, B-cell-depleted T cells, or PBMCs. The dataset comprised deeply sampled blood TCRbeta repertoires from subjects exposed to, actively infected with, or recovered from COVID-19. The repertoires were released in a freely available public database intended as a resource for research on the immune response to SARS-CoV-2. The samples were drawn from the first 160 participants of the ongoing ImmuneRACE study and from over a thousand subjects provided by 6 global collaborators. A de-identified subject ID, COVID-19 status, age in years and sex were almost always included in the sample metadata. Where HLA class I and class II types were available, the types were taken from metadata supplied by the sample provider, not from assay-based typing. Broader findings and caveats from the paper: How much clinical and demographic metadata was included differed by source and by participant, and the metadata was provided uncurated.

The CDR3 runs 15 amino acids, cysteine and phenylalanine included. CDR3 DNA is the only sequence kept; it has 45 bases, read in frame from the first base. V was cut back by 0 bases and J by 5 bases, leaving a gap of 10 bases between them. CDR1 and CDR2 (LGHNT, FRNRAP) derive from the germline V gene. The collaborating institutions used their own protocols to collect whole blood in K2EDTA tubes. For TCRbeta analysis, collaborator samples were shipped as frozen whole blood, as isolated PBMCs, or as DNA extracted from either sample type. About this clone: Its antigen target is currently unknown. No quality values exist for individual bases; no much larger clone is one base distant.

TCRbeta CDR3 regions were amplified from genomic DNA using the immunoSEQ Assay, a bias-controlled multiplex PCR. In the source study's methods: The number of nucleated cells in each sample was estimated from the amplification of reference gene primers within the assay. Sequence reads were collapsed and filtered to measure the absolute abundance of every unique TCRbeta CDR3 rearrangement. For each sample, productive Simpson clonality was calculated as the square root of Simpson's diversity index over productive rearrangements. TCRdb mirrors the immuneACCESS table, restricted to in-frame sequences. Some clones are absent from its copies; in checked studies, under half trace to an unresolved V gene, and the reason for the others is unknown. The V and J calls and the clone size are those of that table, but D and trimming were determined from the DNA. Counted in this sample were around 170,000 clones; about 88% of them appeared once. In total, the top ten clones hold roughly 26% of the sample.

The rearranged chain carries TRBV12-5 and TRBJ1-4; the D gene lacks a confident call. This TCR was sampled from a man aged 55 to 70 with acute or convalescent COVID-19. The sequencing sample was made of peripheral blood. The nucleotides are TGTGCTAGTGGTTTGGTACGGGAGAAGAATGAAAAACTGTTTTTT. This sequence encodes CASGLVREKNEKLFF. The variable domain in full, with residues beyond the CDR3 obtained from the reference TRBV12-5 and TRBJ1-4 genes, is DARVTQTPRHKVTEMGQEVTMRCQPILGHNTVFWYRQTMMQGLELLAYFRNRAPLDDSGMPKDRFSAEMPDATLATLKIQPSEPRDSAVYFCASGLVREKNEKLFFGSGTQLSVL.